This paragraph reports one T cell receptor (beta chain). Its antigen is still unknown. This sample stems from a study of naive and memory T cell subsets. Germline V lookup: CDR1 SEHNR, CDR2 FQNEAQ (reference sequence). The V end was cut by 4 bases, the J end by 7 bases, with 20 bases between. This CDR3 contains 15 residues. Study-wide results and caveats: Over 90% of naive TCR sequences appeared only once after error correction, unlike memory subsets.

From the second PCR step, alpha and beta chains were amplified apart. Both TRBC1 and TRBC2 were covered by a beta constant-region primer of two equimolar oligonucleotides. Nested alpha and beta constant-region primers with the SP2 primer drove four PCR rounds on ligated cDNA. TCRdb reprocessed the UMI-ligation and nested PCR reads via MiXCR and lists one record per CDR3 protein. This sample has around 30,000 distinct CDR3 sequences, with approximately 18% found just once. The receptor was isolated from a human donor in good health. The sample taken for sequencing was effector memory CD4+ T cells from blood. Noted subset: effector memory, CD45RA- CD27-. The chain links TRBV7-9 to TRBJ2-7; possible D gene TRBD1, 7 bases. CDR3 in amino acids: CASSSRARGVGEQYF. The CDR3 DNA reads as TGTGCCAGCAGCTCCAGGGCCAGGGGGGTTGGGGAGCAGTACTTC. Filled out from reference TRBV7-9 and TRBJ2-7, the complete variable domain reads DTGVSQNPRHKITKRGQNVTFRCDPISEHNRLYWYRQTLGQGPEFLTYFQNEAQLEKSRLLSDRFSAERPKGSFSTLEIQRTEQGDSAMYLCASSSRARGVGEQYFGPGTRLTVT.